What follows is one T cell receptor beta chain and its context. What it recognizes is unknown. These data belong to a study of chemoradiotherapy in HPV16-positive cancers. Study information: Candidate HPV-specific T-cell clones and common TCR motifs came from functional assays in two HPV16-positive patients.

Measured with immunoSEQ multiplex PCR; TCRdb has only the in-frame clones, and not every one. The data show 6,500 to 10,000 clones, with 87% seen just once and around 15% held by the top ten. This CDR3 spans 15 amino acids. Germline lookup yields CDR1 SGHRS and CDR2 YFSETQ. Trimming shortened V by 0 bases and J by 8 bases, and 12 bases separated the two germline ends. Overall study findings and caveats: Non-HPV-specific T cells did not expand in tumors during treatment, whereas candidate HPV-specific clones and E7-related motifs did. HPV-responsive T-cell expansion during chemoradiotherapy was linked to improved recurrence-free survival in HPV16-positive patients.

This TCR came from a human donor with HPV-associated anogenital cancer. Here the sequenced sample was blood, taken from a patient who underwent chemoradiotherapy. The genes are TRBV5-1 and TRBJ1-6; TRBD1 is a possible D gene (6 bases). CDR3 sequence (DNA): TGCGCCAGCAGCTTGGATCCGGGGGCGGATTCACCCCTCCACTTT. Protein: CASSLDPGADSPLHF.